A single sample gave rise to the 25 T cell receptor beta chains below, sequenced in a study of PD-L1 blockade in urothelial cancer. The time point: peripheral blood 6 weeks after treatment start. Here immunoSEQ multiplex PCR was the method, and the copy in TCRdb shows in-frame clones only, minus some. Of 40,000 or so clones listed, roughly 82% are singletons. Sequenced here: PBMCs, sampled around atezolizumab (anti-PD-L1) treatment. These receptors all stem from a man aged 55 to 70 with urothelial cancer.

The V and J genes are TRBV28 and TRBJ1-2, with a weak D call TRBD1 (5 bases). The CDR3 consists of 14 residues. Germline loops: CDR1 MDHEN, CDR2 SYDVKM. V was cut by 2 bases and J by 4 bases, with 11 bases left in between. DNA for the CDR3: TGTGCCAGCAGTTTACCCCAGGGTGCCTATGGCTACACCTTC. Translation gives CASSLPQGAYGYTF.

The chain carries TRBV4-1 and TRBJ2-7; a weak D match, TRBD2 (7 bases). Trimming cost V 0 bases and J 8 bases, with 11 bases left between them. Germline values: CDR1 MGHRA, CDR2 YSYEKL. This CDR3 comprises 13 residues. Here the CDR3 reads CASSQERGAKQYF. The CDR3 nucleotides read TGCGCCAGCAGCCAAGAACGGGGGGCCAAGCAGTACTTC.

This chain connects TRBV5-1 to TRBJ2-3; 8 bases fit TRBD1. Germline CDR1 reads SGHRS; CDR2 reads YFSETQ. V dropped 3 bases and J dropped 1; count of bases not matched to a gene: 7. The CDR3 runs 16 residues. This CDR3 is CASSWEPGQGTDTQYF. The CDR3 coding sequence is TGCGCCAGCAGCTGGGAACCGGGACAGGGCACAGATACGCAGTATTTT. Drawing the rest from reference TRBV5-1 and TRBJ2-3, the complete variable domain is KAGVTQTPRYLIKTRGQQVTLSCSPISGHRSVSWYQQTPGQGLQFLFEYFSETQRNKGNFPGRFSGRQFSNSRSEMNVSTLELGDSALYLCASSWEPGQGTDTQYFGPGTRLTVL.

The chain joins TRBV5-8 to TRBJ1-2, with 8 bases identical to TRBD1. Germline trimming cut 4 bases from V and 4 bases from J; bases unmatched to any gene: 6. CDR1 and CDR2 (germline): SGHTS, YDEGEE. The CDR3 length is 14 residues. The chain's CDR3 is CASSKEQGGYGYTF. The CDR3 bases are TGTGCCAGCAGCAAGGAACAGGGGGGCTATGGCTACACCTTC.

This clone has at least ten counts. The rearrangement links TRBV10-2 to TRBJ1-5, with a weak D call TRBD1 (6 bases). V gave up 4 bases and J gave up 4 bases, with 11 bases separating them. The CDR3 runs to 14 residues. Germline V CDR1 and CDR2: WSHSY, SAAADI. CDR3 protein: CASSGGGENQPQHF. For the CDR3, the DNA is TGCGCCAGCAGTGGAGGGGGTGAAAATCAGCCCCAGCATTTT.

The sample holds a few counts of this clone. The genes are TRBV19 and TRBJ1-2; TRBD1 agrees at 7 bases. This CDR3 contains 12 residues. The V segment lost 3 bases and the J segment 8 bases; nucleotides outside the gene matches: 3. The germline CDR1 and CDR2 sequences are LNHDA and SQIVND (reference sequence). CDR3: CASSMRGGGYTF. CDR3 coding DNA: TGTGCCAGTAGTATGCGAGGGGGCGGCTACACCTTC. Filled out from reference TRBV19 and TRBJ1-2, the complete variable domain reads DGGITQSPKYLFRKEGQNVTLSCEQNLNHDAMYWYRQDPGQGLRLIYYSQIVNDFQKGDIAEGYSVSREKKESFPLTVTSAQKNPTAFYLCASSMRGGGYTFGSGTRLTVV.

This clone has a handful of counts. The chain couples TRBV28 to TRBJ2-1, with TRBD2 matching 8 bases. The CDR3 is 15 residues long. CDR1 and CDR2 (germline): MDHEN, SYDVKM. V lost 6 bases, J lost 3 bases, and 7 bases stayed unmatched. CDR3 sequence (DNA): TGTGCCAGCAGGGACCTAGCGGGCGACTACAATGAGCAGTTCTTC. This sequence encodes CASRDLAGDYNEQFF.

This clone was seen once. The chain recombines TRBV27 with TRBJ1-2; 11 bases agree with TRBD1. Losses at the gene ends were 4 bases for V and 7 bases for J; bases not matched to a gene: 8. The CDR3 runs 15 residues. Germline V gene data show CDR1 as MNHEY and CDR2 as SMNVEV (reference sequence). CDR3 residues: CASSYLGQGAVGYTF. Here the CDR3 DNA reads TGTGCCAGCAGTTACCTCGGACAGGGGGCCGTTGGCTACACCTTC.

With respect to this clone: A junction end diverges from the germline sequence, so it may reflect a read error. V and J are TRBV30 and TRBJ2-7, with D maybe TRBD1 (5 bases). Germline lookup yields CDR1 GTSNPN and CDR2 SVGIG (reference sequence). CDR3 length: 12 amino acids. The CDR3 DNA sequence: TGTGCCTACCAGACAGTCTCCCACGAGCAGTACTTC. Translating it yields CAYQTVSHEQYF.

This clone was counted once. For the CDR3, the DNA is TGTGCTAGTGGTCGCGATCAAGAGACCCAGTACTTC. This sequence encodes CASGRDQETQYF. This rearrangement joins TRBV12-5 to TRBJ2-5; no definite D call. The CDR3 contains 12 residues. V was cut by 5 bases and J by 2 bases, with 6 bases left in between. Per germline, CDR1 LGHNT and CDR2 FRNRAP.

CDR3 in amino acids: CASSVTSGRSYNEQFF. CDR3 coding DNA: TGTGCCAGCAGCGTTACTAGCGGGAGGTCCTACAATGAGCAGTTCTTC. The chain carries TRBV11-2 and TRBJ2-1; 12 nucleotides agree with TRBD2. The CDR3 is 16 amino acids. Per the germline V gene, CDR1 is SGHAT and CDR2 is FQNNGV. V gave up 5 bases and J gave up 1 base; unmatched junction bases: 3.

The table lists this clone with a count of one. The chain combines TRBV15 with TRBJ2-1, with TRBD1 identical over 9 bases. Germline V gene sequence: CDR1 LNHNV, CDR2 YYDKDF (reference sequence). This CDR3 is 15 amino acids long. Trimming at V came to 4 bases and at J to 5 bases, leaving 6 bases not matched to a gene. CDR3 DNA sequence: TGTGCCACCAGCACCCAAGGACAGGGGAACAATGAGCAGTTCTTC. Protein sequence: CATSTQGQGNNEQFF.

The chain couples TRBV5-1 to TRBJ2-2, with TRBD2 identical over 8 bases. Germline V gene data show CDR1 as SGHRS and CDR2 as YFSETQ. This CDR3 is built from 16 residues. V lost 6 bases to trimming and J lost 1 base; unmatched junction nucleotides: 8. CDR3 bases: TGCGCCAGCAACTCCGGACTAGCCAAGAACACCGGGGAGCTGTTTTTT. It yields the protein CASNSGLAKNTGELFF.

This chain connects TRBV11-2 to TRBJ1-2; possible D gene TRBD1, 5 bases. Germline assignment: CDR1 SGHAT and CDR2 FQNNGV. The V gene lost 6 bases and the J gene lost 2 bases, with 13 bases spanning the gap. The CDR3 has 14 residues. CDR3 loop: CASRSTEYNYGYTF. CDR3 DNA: TGTGCCAGCAGATCGACAGAGTACAACTATGGCTACACCTTC. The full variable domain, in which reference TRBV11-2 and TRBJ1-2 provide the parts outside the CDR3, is EAGVAQSPRYKIIEKRQSVAFWCNPISGHATLYWYQQILGQGPKLLIQFQNNGVVDDSQLPKDRFSAERLKGVDSTLKIQPAKLEDSAVYLCASRSTEYNYGYTFGSGTRLTVV.

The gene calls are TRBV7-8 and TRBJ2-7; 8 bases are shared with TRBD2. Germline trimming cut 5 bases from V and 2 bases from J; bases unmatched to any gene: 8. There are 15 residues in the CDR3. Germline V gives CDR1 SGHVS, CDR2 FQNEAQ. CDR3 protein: CASSPKRGLAYEQYF. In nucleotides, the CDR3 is TGTGCCAGCAGCCCAAAGAGGGGACTAGCCTACGAGCAGTACTTC.

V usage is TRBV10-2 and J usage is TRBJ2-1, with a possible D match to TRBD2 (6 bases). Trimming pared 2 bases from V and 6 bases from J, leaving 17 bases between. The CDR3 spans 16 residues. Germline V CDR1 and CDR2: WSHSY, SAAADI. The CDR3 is CASSEPLGRGGNEQFF. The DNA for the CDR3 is TGCGCCAGCAGTGAGCCGCTGGGGCGGGGTGGCAATGAGCAGTTCTTC.

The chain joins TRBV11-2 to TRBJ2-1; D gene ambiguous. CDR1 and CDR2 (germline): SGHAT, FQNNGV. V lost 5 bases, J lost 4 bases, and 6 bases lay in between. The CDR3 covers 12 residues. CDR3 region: CASSLNYNEQFF. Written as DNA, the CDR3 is TGTGCCAGCAGCCTTAATTACAATGAGCAGTTCTTC.

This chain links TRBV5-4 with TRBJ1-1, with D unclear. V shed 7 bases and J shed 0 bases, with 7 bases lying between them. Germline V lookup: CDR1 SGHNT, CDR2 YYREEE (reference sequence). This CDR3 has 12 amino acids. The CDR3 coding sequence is TGTGCCAGCGGAGACTTGAACACTGAAGCTTTCTTT. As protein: CASGDLNTEAFF. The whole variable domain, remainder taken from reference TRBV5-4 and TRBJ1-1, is ETGVTQSPTHLIKTRGQQVTLRCSSQSGHNTVSWYQQALGQGPQFIFQYYREEENGRGNFPPRFSGLQFPNYSSELNVNALELDDSALYLCASGDLNTEAFFGQGTRLTVV.

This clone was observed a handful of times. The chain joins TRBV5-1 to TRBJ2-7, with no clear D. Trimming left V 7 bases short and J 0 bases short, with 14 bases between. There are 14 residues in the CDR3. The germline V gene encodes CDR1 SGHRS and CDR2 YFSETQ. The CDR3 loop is CASCPLSSSYEQYF. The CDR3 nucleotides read TGCGCCAGCTGTCCCCTATCGAGCTCCTACGAGCAGTACTTC.

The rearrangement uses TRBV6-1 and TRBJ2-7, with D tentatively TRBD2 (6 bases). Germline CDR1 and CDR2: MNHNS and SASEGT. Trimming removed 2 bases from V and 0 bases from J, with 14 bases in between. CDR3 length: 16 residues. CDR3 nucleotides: TGTGCCAGCAGTGAATGGGATAGCGGCTTCTCCTACGAGCAGTACTTC. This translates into CASSEWDSGFSYEQYF.

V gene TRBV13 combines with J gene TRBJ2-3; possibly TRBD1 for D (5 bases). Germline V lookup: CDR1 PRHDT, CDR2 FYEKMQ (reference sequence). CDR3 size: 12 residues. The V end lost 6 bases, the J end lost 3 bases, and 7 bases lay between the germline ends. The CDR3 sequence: CASSPGTDTQYF. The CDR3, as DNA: TGTGCCAGCAGTCCAGGGACAGATACGCAGTATTTT.

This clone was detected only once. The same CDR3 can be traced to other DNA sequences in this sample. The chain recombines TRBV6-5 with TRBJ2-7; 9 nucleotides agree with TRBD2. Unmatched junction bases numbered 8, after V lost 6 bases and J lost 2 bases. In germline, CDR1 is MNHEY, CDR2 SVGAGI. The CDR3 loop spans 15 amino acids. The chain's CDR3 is CASRPGLANPYEQYF. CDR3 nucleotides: TGTGCCAGCAGGCCAGGACTAGCGAATCCCTACGAGCAGTACTTC.

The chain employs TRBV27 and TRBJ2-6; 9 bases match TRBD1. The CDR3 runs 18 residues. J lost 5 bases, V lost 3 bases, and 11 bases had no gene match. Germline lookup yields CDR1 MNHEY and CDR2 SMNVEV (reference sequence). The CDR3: CASSLRGQGRTWANVLTF. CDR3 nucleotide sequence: TGTGCCAGCAGTTTGCGGGGACAGGGACGTACCTGGGCCAACGTCCTGACTTTC.

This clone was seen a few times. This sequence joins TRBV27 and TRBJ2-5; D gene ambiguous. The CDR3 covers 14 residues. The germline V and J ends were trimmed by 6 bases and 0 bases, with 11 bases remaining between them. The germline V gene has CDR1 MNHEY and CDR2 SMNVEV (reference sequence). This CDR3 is CASSPRYYQETQYF. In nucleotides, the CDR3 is TGTGCCAGCAGCCCTCGCTACTACCAAGAGACCCAGTACTTC.

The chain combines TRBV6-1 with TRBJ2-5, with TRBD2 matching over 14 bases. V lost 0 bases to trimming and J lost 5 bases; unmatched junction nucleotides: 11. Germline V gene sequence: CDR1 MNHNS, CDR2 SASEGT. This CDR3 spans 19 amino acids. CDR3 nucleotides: TGTGCCAGCAGTGAAGCGGTCCCGGGACTAGCGGGAGAGGTGGAGACCCAGTACTTC. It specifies CASSEAVPGLAGEVETQYF.